The rows below give T cell receptor beta chains drawn from one sample of a study of regulatory T cells in long-lasting Graves disease. TCRdb re-derived calls from the multiplex PCR reads in MiXCR, one entry per CDR3 protein. The sample carries about 430,000 distinct CDR3 sequences, approximately 15% recorded once. These data were also filed under a second study, of T cells in Graves' hyperthyroidism and ophthalmopathy.

This specimen consisted of peripheral blood mononuclear cells (PBMCs), obtained at new diagnosis, from a patient treated with antithyroid drugs. These receptor sequences come from a woman aged 40 to 50 with Graves disease. Both conserved end residues are part of each CDR3. A D gene is named only where the DNA matches it firmly. Rows give clone size only sometimes, using once, few, many, or a class for an expanded clone.

TRBV10-3	TRBJ2-6	many	.	CAISETPGGLVVRANVLTF	TGTGCCATCAGTGAGACACCAGGGGGACTGGTGGTGAGGGCCAACGTCCTGACTTTC
TRBV15	TRBJ1-3	.	.	CATSRPGRISPGNTIYF	TGTGCCACCAGCAGACCCGGACGGATTAGCCCAGGAAACACCATATATTTT
TRBV5-1	TRBJ2-3	few	.	CASSWTGQREDTDTQYF	TGCGCCAGCAGCTGGACAGGGCAGCGGGAAGACACAGATACGCAGTATTTT
TRBV10-2	TRBJ2-3	.	.	CASVNGMDTQYF	TGCGCCAGCGTGAACGGGATGGATACGCAGTATTTT
TRBV13	TRBJ2-1	.	TRBD2	CASSRGSFNNEQFF	TGTGCCAGCAGCCGCGGGAGTTTCAACAATGAGCAGTTCTTC
TRBV10-3	TRBJ2-2	many	TRBD2	CAIGTSDTGELFF	TGTGCCATCGGGACTAGCGACACCGGGGAGCTGTTTTTT
TRBV19	TRBJ2-2	many	.	CASRGDGVAGELFF	TGTGCCAGTAGGGGGGACGGGGTTGCTGGGGAGCTGTTTTTT
TRBV6-2/TRBV6-3	TRBJ2-7	few	TRBD1	CASSYPGQGANYEQYF	TGTGCCAGCAGTTACCCCGGACAGGGGGCGAATTACGAGCAGTACTTC
TRBV28	TRBJ1-4	many	.	CASTVSTNEKLFF	TGTGCCAGCACGGTCTCAACTAATGAAAAACTGTTTTTT
TRBV27	TRBJ2-7	many	TRBD2	CASSYRTSGVYEQYF	TGTGCCAGCAGTTACCGGACTAGCGGGGTCTACGAGCAGTACTTC
TRBV2	TRBJ2-1	many	.	CASTGDNEQFF	TGTGCCAGCACGGGGGACAATGAGCAGTTCTTC
TRBV27	TRBJ1-2	many	.	CASSFGGDPNYGYTF	TGTGCCAGCAGTTTTGGGGGAGACCCTAACTATGGCTACACCTTC
TRBV7-9	TRBJ2-2	.	.	CASSLSREYTGELFF	TGTGCCAGCAGCTTAAGTAGGGAGTACACCGGGGAGCTGTTTTTT
TRBV20-1	TRBJ2-1	.	.	CSATLLNEQFF	TGCAGTGCTACTCTACTCAATGAGCAGTTCTTC
TRBV20-1	TRBJ2-4	.	TRBD2	CSARGSGRGTKNIQYF	TGCAGTGCTAGAGGTAGCGGGAGAGGTACCAAAAACATTCAGTACTTC
TRBV12-3/TRBV12-4	TRBJ2-7	many	TRBD1	CASSPRDRPLEQYF	TGTGCCAGCAGTCCTAGGGACAGGCCTCTCGAGCAGTACTTC
TRBV7-8	TRBJ2-7	many	TRBD2	CASSLIRASGEPYEQYF	TGTGCCAGCAGCTTAATCCGGGCTAGCGGGGAGCCATACGAGCAGTACTTC
TRBV24-1	TRBJ2-2	once	TRBD2	CATSDSLAGGPPGELFF	TGTGCCACCAGTGATTCGTTAGCGGGAGGGCCTCCCGGGGAGCTGTTTTTT
TRBV12-3/TRBV12-4	TRBJ2-7	many	TRBD2	CASSLGTSGYEQYF	TGTGCCAGCAGCTTAGGGACTAGCGGCTACGAGCAGTACTTC
TRBV24-1	TRBJ2-3	many	.	CATRALLGELTDTQYF	TGTGCCACCAGAGCCCTATTAGGGGAGCTCACAGATACGCAGTATTTT
TRBV28	TRBJ1-1	many	.	CASSSWGPTEAFF	TGTGCCAGCAGCTCTTGGGGTCCCACTGAAGCTTTCTTT
TRBV6-1	TRBJ1-6	many	.	CASCMGQGNSPLHF	TGTGCCAGCTGTATGGGGCAGGGGAATTCACCCCTCCACTTT
TRBV2	TRBJ2-3	many	.	CASSVRGGASTDTQYF	TGTGCCAGCAGTGTAAGGGGCGGAGCCAGCACAGATACGCAGTATTTT
TRBV11-2	TRBJ2-1	many	.	CASSFQPYNEQFF	TGTGCCAGCAGCTTCCAGCCGTACAATGAGCAGTTCTTC
TRBV27	TRBJ2-5	many	TRBD1	CASSPGTVNRETQYF	TGTGCCAGCAGCCCCGGGACAGTGAATAGGGAGACCCAGTACTTC
TRBV4-3	TRBJ2-7	.	.	CASSQDWGGAPYEQYF	TGCGCCAGCAGCCAAGATTGGGGGGGCGCTCCCTACGAGCAGTACTTC
TRBV29-1	TRBJ2-5	many	.	CSVEDLGEETQYF	TGCAGCGTTGAAGATTTGGGGGAAGAGACCCAGTACTTC
TRBV7-9	TRBJ2-1	many	.	CASSFPREGVDNEQFF	TGTGCCAGCAGCTTCCCCAGGGAGGGGGTGGACAATGAGCAGTTCTTC
TRBV6-5	TRBJ2-7	many	.	CASSYSWVGASYEQYF	TGTGCCAGCAGTTACTCTTGGGTAGGGGCCTCCTACGAGCAGTACTTC
TRBV7-2	TRBJ2-1	many	TRBD1	CASSQSRTGGLDEQFF	TGTGCCAGCAGCCAAAGCCGGACAGGGGGCCTCGATGAGCAGTTCTTC
TRBV3-1	TRBJ2-7	many	.	CASSQEQAYEQYF	TGTGCCAGCAGCCAAGAACAGGCTTACGAGCAGTACTTC
TRBV5-1	TRBJ2-3	.	TRBD2	CASSLKRLAGTDTQYF	TGCGCCAGCAGCTTAAAGCGGCTAGCGGGAACAGATACGCAGTATTTT
TRBV5-1	TRBJ2-7	few	TRBD2	CASSRRTEPGLAGSYEQYF	TGCGCCAGCAGCCGAAGGACAGAGCCTGGACTAGCGGGGTCCTACGAGCAGTACTTC
TRBV27	TRBJ2-1	many	.	CASSPKYNGKNNEQFF	TGTGCCAGCAGCCCTAAGTACAACGGGAAGAACAATGAGCAGTTCTTC
TRBV28	TRBJ1-4	few	.	CASERGGAGTEKLFF	TGTGCCAGCGAACGGGGAGGGGCGGGAACTGAAAAACTGTTTTTT
TRBV28	TRBJ2-4	many	.	CASSSQAREDIQYF	TGTGCCAGCAGTTCGCAAGCGAGGGAGGACATTCAGTACTTC
TRBV11-2	TRBJ2-1	.	.	CASSNQGYNEQFF	TGTGCCAGCAGCAACCAGGGATACAATGAGCAGTTCTTC
TRBV7-9	TRBJ2-1	many	.	CASSLLGAYNEQFF	TGTGCCAGCAGTTTATTGGGTGCGTACAATGAGCAGTTCTTC
TRBV3-1	TRBJ2-1	many	.	CASSPRDLYNEQFF	TGTGCCAGCAGCCCGAGGGACCTGTACAATGAGCAGTTCTTC
TRBV12-5	TRBJ2-1	many	.	CASGPPRYGDEQFF	TGTGCTAGTGGTCCCCCCCGATACGGAGATGAGCAGTTCTTC
TRBV11-3	TRBJ2-1	many	.	CASGTPSYNEQFF	TGTGCCAGCGGGACACCCTCCTACAATGAGCAGTTCTTC
TRBV7-8	TRBJ2-3	many	TRBD2	CASDQALAGVGDTQYF	TGTGCCAGCGACCAGGCTCTAGCGGGAGTAGGAGATACGCAGTATTTT
TRBV7-2	TRBJ1-5	.	.	CASSLGAVIRPQHF	TGTGCCAGCAGCTTGGGGGCCGTCATAAGGCCCCAGCATTTT
TRBV27	TRBJ2-7	.	TRBD1	CASSPGGRLVEQYF	TGTGCCAGCAGTCCAGGGGGCCGCTTAGTAGAGCAGTACTTC
TRBV11-1	TRBJ2-5	few	.	CASSPRGGWGETQYF	TGTGCCAGCAGCCCTCGAGGGGGTTGGGGAGAGACCCAGTACTTC
TRBV28	TRBJ2-1	many	.	CAITSYNEQFF	TGTGCCATTACAAGCTACAATGAGCAGTTCTTC